The rows below give T cell receptor beta chains drawn from one sample of a study of T cell repertoires in cytomegalovirus infection. From the reads, TCRdb called clonotypes with MiXCR, one entry per CDR3 protein. The sample includes 150,000 to 200,000 distinct CDR3 sequences, roughly 19% of them seen just once. The sequencing input was PBMCs. The source of these receptors is a human donor in good health (CMV status not recorded). Some clones in this sample may be carry-over from other donors' samples. The CDR3 runs from the conserved cysteine through the conserved F or W. The D gene is left open where the match is weak. Clone size, where shown, is once, few, many, or a class for clones that have expanded.

size,D,V,J,CDR3,DNA
few,-,TRBV11-2,TRBJ2-1,CASSPIKRIQKYNEQFF,TGTGCCAGCAGCCCCATAAAAAGGATCCAAAAGTACAATGAGCAGTTCTTC
few,TRBD1,TRBV12-3/TRBV12-4,TRBJ1-2,CASSVDRGGYTF,TGTGCCAGCAGTGTGGACAGGGGCGGCTACACCTTC
many,-,TRBV7-2,TRBJ1-1,CASSFGGGNTEAFF,TGTGCCAGCAGCTTTGGGGGGGGGAACACTGAAGCTTTCTTT
-,TRBD2,TRBV5-4,TRBJ2-2,CASSLERAGDVTGELFF,TGTGCCAGCAGCTTGGAGAGAGCGGGAGATGTCACCGGGGAGCTGTTTTTT
-,-,TRBV6-5,TRBJ1-6,CASTPSFQGISYNSPLHF,TGTGCCAGCACCCCCTCTTTTCAGGGAATCTCCTATAATTCACCCCTCCACTTT
many,-,TRBV29-1,TRBJ1-1,CSVTGLDTEAFF,TGCAGCGTTACGGGCCTGGACACTGAAGCTTTCTTT
-,TRBD2,TRBV28,TRBJ2-1,CASSLTSGIYNEQFF,TGTGCCAGCAGCCTGACTAGCGGAATTTATAATGAGCAGTTCTTC
-,-,TRBV10-3,TRBJ2-5,CAISGGGEETQYF,TGTGCCATCAGTGGAGGCGGAGAAGAGACCCAGTACTTC
-,TRBD2,TRBV20-1,TRBJ2-3,CSATIAGGWGDTQYF,TGCAGTGCAACAATAGCGGGAGGGTGGGGAGATACGCAGTATTTT
-,-,TRBV19,TRBJ2-1,CASSIGPFDEQFF,TGTGCCAGTAGTATCGGACCATTCGATGAGCAGTTCTTC
many,-,TRBV2,TRBJ2-7,CASSERRTVVGQTYEQYF,TGTGCCAGCAGTGAAAGAAGGACCGTCGTGGGGCAGACCTACGAGCAGTACTTC
-,-,TRBV12-3/TRBV12-4,TRBJ2-7,CASSPTGAQEQYF,TGTGCCAGCAGTCCCACGGGGGCGCAAGAGCAGTACTTC
-,-,TRBV11-2,TRBJ1-1,CASSPRWGSEDTEAFF,TGTGCCAGCAGCCCTCGTTGGGGGTCCGAGGACACTGAAGCTTTCTTT
-,TRBD1,TRBV29-1,TRBJ1-1,CSVGQGGSAFF,TGCAGCGTTGGTCAGGGGGGGAGTGCTTTCTTT
few,-,TRBV7-9,TRBJ2-3,CASSLATRTDTQYF,TGTGCCAGCAGCTTAGCCACCCGCACAGATACGCAGTATTTT
-,-,TRBV24-1,TRBJ1-2,CATSDPGTEYGYTF,TGTGCCACCAGTGATCCCGGGACGGAATATGGCTACACCTTC
-,-,TRBV29-1,TRBJ2-5,CSVEMGQETQYF,TGCAGCGTTGAAATGGGCCAAGAGACCCAGTACTTC
-,-,TRBV6-1,TRBJ2-6,CASRATSYSGANVLTF,TGTGCCAGCAGGGCCACCTCTTATTCTGGGGCCAACGTCCTGACTTTC
many,-,TRBV7-9,TRBJ2-3,CASRPPGIGKSTDTQYF,TGTGCCAGCAGACCTCCAGGGATCGGGAAGAGCACAGATACGCAGTATTTT
few,-,TRBV7-8,TRBJ1-5,CASSLARGGHQPQHF,TGTGCCAGCAGCTTAGCTCGGGGGGGTCATCAGCCCCAGCATTTT
-,-,TRBV19,TRBJ1-1,CASSITPMNTEAFF,TGTGCCAGTAGTATAACGCCCATGAACACTGAAGCTTTCTTT
few,TRBD2,TRBV29-1,TRBJ2-5,CSVVLAGTETQYF,TGCAGCGTGGTACTAGCGGGAACCGAGACCCAGTACTTC
few,-,TRBV5-4,TRBJ2-2,CASSLAFRTGELFF,TGTGCCAGCAGCTTGGCGTTTCGGACCGGGGAGCTGTTTTTT
-,TRBD1,TRBV29-1,TRBJ2-2,CSAGQDANTGELFF,TGCAGCGCTGGACAGGACGCGAACACCGGGGAGCTGTTTTTT
-,TRBD1,TRBV6-2/TRBV6-3,TRBJ2-1,CASRDRQGSYNEQFF,TGTGCCAGCAGGGATAGACAGGGCTCCTACAATGAGCAGTTCTTC
-,-,TRBV5-1,TRBJ2-5,CASSLIDQRETQYF,TGCGCCAGCAGCTTGATCGACCAGAGGGAGACCCAGTACTTC
few,TRBD1,TRBV5-6,TRBJ2-1,CASSLGGTGIYNEQFF,TGTGCCAGCAGCTTAGGTGGGACAGGAATTTACAATGAGCAGTTCTTC
-,-,TRBV6-6,TRBJ1-1,CASRMGLQVAFF,TGTGCCAGCAGGATGGGGTTACAGGTAGCTTTCTTT
-,TRBD1,TRBV7-3,TRBJ1-1,CASSPGQPGTEAFF,TGTGCCAGCAGCCCGGGACAGCCGGGGACTGAAGCTTTCTTT
few,-,TRBV27,TRBJ2-7,CASNSGFGPYEQYF,TGTGCCAGCAATTCGGGGTTTGGACCCTACGAGCAGTACTTC
few,TRBD1,TRBV20-1,TRBJ1-5,CSAGLDRLNQPQHF,TGCAGTGCTGGCCTGGACAGGCTCAATCAGCCCCAGCATTTT
-,-,TRBV20-1,TRBJ1-1,CSAPKRGDTEAFF,TGCAGTGCCCCAAAGAGGGGCGACACTGAAGCTTTCTTT
-,-,TRBV7-8,TRBJ1-2,CASSLTAGGGNYGYTF,TGTGCCAGCAGCTTAACTGCCGGGGGCGGAAACTATGGCTACACCTTC
many,-,TRBV7-2,TRBJ1-2,CASSLMTDYGYTF,TGTGCCAGCAGCTTAATGACAGACTATGGCTACACCTTC
few,TRBD1,TRBV7-3,TRBJ2-3,CASSSYTGGITDTQYF,TGTGCCAGCAGCTCCTATACAGGGGGCATCACAGATACGCAGTATTTT
-,-,TRBV5-4,TRBJ1-1,CASSSGSEAFF,TGTGCCAGCAGCTCCGGGAGTGAAGCTTTCTTT
-,-,TRBV5-4,TRBJ2-5,CASSPWDEETQYF,TGTGCCAGCAGCCCTTGGGACGAGGAGACCCAGTACTTC
-,TRBD1,TRBV7-9,TRBJ2-3,CASSPSTLGQGSTDTQYF,TGTGCCAGCAGCCCATCGACGCTGGGACAGGGGAGCACAGATACGCAGTATTTT
-,-,TRBV20-1,TRBJ2-1,CSAPPVSSYNEQFF,TGCAGTGCTCCCCCGGTGAGCTCCTACAATGAGCAGTTCTTC
few,-,TRBV29-1,TRBJ1-2,CSVAGSDSGYTF,TGCAGCGTCGCCGGATCTGACTCCGGCTACACCTTC
-,-,TRBV20-1,TRBJ2-7,CSARGWHEQYF,TGCAGTGCTAGGGGATGGCACGAGCAGTACTTC
-,TRBD2,TRBV20-1,TRBJ2-3,CSASLTSGGTTDTQYF,TGCAGTGCTAGTCTGACTAGCGGGGGGACCACAGATACGCAGTATTTT
many,TRBD2,TRBV7-3,TRBJ2-7,CASSTIAGDSYEQYF,TGTGCCAGCAGCACAATAGCGGGAGACTCCTACGAGCAGTACTTC
few,-,TRBV4-1,TRBJ2-1,CASSQERQFF,TGCGCCAGCAGCCAAGAAAGGCAGTTCTTC
few,TRBD2,TRBV13,TRBJ2-3,CASSITSTSGEGDTQYF,TGTGCCAGCAGCATAACCTCCACTAGCGGGGAGGGAGATACGCAGTATTTT